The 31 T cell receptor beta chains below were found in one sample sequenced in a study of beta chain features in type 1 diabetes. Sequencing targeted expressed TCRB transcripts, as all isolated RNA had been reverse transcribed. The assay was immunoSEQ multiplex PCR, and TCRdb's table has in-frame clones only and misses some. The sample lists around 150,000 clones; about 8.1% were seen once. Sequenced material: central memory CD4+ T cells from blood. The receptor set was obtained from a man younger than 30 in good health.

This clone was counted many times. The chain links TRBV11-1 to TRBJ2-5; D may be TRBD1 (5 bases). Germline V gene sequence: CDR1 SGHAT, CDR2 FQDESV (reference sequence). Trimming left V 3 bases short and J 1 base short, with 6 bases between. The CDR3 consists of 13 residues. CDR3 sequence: CASSFDSQETQYF. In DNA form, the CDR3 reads TGTGCCAGCAGCTTCGACAGCCAAGAGACCCAGTACTTC.

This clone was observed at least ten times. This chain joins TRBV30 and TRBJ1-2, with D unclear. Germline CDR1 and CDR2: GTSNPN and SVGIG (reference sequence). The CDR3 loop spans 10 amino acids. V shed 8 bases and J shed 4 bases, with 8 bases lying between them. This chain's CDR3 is CAGNLYGYTF. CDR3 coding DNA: TGTGCCGGCAACCTCTATGGCTACACCTTC.

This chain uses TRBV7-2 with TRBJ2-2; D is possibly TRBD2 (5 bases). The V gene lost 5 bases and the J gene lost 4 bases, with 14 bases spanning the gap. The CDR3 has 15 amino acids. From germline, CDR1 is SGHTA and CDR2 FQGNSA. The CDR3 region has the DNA TGTGCCAGCAGCCCTCGGGCGGGCGGCACCGGGGAGCTGTTTTTT. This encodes CASSPRAGGTGELFF.

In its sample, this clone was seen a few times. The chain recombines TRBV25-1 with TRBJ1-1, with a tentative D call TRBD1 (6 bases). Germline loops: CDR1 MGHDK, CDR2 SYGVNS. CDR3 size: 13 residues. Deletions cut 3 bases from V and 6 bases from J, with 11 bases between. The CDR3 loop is CASSDQGSPEAFF. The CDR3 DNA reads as TGTGCCAGCAGTGATCAGGGGAGCCCTGAAGCTTTCTTT. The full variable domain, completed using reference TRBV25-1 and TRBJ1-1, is EADIYQTPRYLVIGTGKKITLECSQTMGHDKMYWYQQDPGMELHLIHYSYGVNSTEKGDLSSESTVSRIRTEHFPLTLESARPSHTSQYLCASSDQGSPEAFFGQGTRLTVV.

Here the CDR3 reads CASNKGLAGGGEQFF. The DNA for the CDR3 is TGTGCCAGCAACAAGGGGCTAGCGGGAGGCGGGGAGCAGTTCTTC. The chain carries TRBV6-5 and TRBJ2-1; TRBD2 matches at 11 bases. This CDR3 comprises 15 residues. V lost 7 bases, J lost 10 bases, and 12 bases stayed unmatched. CDR1 is MNHEY, CDR2 SVGAGI, per germline.

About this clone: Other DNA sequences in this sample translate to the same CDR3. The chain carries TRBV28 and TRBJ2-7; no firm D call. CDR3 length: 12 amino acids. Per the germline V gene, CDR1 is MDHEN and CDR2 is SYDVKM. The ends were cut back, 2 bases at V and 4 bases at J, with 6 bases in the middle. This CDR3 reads CASSLTRYEQYF. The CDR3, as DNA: TGTGCCAGCAGTTTAACGAGGTACGAGCAGTACTTC.

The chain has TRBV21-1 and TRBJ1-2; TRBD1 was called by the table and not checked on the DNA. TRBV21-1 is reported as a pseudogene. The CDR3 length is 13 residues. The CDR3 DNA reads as TGTGCCTGCCAGAAGTCAGGGGGACATGGCTACACCTTC. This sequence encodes CACQKSGGHGYTF.

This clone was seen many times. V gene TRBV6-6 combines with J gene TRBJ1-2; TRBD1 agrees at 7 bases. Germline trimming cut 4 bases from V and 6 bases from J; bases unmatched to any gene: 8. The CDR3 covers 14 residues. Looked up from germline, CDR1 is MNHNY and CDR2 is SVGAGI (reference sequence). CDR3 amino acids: CASSLTGTEDGYTF. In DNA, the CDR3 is TGTGCCAGCAGTTTAACCGGGACAGAGGATGGCTACACCTTC.

This CDR3 is CASSQEGSSDTQYF. For the CDR3, the DNA is TGCGCCAGCAGCCAAGAAGGGAGTTCAGATACGCAGTATTTT. The V call is TRBV4-3, the J call TRBJ2-3, with D possibly TRBD2 on 5 matching bases. V was cut by 0 bases and J by 4 bases, with 8 bases left in between. Germline V gene data show CDR1 as LGHNA and CDR2 as YSLEER. The CDR3 contains 14 residues.

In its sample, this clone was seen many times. The CDR3 loop reads CSATTGFNQPQHF. CDR3 sequence (DNA): TGCAGCGCCACGACAGGGTTCAATCAGCCCCAGCATTTT. The chain combines TRBV29-1 with TRBJ1-5, with 7 bases identical to TRBD1. Germline CDR1 SQVTM, CDR2 ANQGSEA. Trimming at V came to 7 bases and at J to 3 bases, leaving 6 bases not matched to a gene. This CDR3 contains 13 residues.

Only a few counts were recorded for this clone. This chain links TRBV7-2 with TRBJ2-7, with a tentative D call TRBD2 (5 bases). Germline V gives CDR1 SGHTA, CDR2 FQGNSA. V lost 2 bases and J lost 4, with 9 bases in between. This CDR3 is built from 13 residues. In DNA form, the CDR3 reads TGTGCCAGCAGCTTACACGGGAAGTACGAGCAGTACTTC. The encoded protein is CASSLHGKYEQYF.

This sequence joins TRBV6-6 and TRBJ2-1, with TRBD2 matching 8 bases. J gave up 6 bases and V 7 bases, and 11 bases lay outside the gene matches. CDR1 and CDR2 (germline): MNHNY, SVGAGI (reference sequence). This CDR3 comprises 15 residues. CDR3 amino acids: CASIERERLGNEQFF. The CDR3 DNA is TGTGCCAGCATTGAGCGGGAGCGATTGGGCAATGAGCAGTTCTTC.

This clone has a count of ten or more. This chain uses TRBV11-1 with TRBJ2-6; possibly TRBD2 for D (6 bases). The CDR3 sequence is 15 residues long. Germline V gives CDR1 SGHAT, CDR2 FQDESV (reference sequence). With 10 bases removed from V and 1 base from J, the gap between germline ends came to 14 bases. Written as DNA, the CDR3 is TGTGCCACCTCCATGGGAGGTTCTGGGGCCAACGTCCTGACTTTC. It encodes CATSMGGSGANVLTF. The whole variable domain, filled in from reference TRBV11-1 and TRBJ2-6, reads EAEVAQSPRYKITEKSQAVAFWCDPISGHATLYWYRQILGQGPELLVQFQDESVVDDSQLPKDRFSAERLKGVDSTLKIQPAELGDSAMYLCATSMGGSGANVLTFGAGSRLTVL.

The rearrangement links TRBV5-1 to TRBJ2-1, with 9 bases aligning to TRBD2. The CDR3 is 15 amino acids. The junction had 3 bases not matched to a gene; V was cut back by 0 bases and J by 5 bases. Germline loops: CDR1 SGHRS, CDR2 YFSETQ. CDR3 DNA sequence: TGCGCCAGCAGCTTGGGTAGCGGGAGAGACAATGAGCAGTTCTTC. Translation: CASSLGSGRDNEQFF. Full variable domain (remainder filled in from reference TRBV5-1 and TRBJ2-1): KAGVTQTPRYLIKTRGQQVTLSCSPISGHRSVSWYQQTPGQGLQFLFEYFSETQRNKGNFPGRFSGRQFSNSRSEMNVSTLELGDSALYLCASSLGSGRDNEQFFGPGTRLTVL.

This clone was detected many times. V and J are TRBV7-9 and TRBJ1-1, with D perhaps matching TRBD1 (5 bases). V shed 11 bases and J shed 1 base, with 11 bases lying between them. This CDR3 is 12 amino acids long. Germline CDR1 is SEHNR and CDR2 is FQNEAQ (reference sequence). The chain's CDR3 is CAWQTENTEAFF. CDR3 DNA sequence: TGTGCCTGGCAGACAGAGAACACTGAAGCTTTCTTT. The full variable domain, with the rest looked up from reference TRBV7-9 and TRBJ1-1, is DTGVSQNPRHKITKRGQNVTFRCDPISEHNRLYWYRQTLGQGPEFLTYFQNEAQLEKSRLLSDRFSAERPKGSFSTLEIQRTEQGDSAMYLCAWQTENTEAFFGQGTRLTVV.

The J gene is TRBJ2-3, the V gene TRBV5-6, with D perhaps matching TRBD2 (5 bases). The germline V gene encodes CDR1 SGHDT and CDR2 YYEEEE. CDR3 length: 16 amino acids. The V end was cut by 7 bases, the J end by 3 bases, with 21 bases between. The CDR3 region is CASVGLGGGSTDTQYF. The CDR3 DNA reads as TGTGCCAGCGTGGGATTGGGCGGAGGAAGTACAGATACGCAGTATTTT.

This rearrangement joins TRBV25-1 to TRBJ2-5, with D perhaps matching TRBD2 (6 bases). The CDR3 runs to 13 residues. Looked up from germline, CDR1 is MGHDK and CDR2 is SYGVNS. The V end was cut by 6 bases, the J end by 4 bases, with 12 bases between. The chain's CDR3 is CASRGTPGETQYF. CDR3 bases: TGTGCCAGCAGGGGGACTCCCGGAGAGACCCAGTACTTC. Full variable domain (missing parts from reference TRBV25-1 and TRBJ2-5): EADIYQTPRYLVIGTGKKITLECSQTMGHDKMYWYQQDPGMELHLIHYSYGVNSTEKGDLSSESTVSRIRTEHFPLTLESARPSHTSQYLCASRGTPGETQYFGPGTRLLVL.

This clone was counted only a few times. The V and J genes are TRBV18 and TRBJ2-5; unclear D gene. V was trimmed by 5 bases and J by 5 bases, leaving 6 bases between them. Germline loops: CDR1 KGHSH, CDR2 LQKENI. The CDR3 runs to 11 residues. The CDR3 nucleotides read TGTGCCAGCTCAACCGAGGAGACCCAGTACTTC. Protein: CASSTEETQYF.

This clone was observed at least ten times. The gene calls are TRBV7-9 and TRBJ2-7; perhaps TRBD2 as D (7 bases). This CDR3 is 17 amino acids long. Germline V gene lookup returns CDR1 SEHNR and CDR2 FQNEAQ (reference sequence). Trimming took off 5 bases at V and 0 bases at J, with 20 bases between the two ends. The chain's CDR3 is CASSDRRASGSSYEQYF. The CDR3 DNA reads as TGTGCCAGCAGCGACAGGCGTGCTAGCGGTTCCTCCTACGAGCAGTACTTC. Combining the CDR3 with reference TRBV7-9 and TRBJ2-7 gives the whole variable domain DTGVSQNPRHKITKRGQNVTFRCDPISEHNRLYWYRQTLGQGPEFLTYFQNEAQLEKSRLLSDRFSAERPKGSFSTLEIQRTEQGDSAMYLCASSDRRASGSSYEQYFGPGTRLTVT.

The DNA of the CDR3 is TGTGCCAGCAGCTTAGGAGGGGGCGGATACAATGAGCAGTTCTTC. It translates to CASSLGGGGYNEQFF. The J gene is TRBJ2-1, the V gene TRBV7-6, with 7 bases identical to TRBD1. V dropped 1 base and J dropped 4; count of bases not matched to a gene: 4. The CDR3 has 15 amino acids. CDR1 and CDR2 (germline): SGHVS, FNYEAQ.

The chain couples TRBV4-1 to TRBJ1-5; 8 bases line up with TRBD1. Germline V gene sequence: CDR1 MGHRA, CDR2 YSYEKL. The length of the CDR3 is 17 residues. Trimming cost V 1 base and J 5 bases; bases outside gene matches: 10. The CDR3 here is CASSQGSGQGVYQPQHF. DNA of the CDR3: TGCGCCAGCAGCCAAGGGTCAGGACAGGGCGTTTATCAGCCCCAGCATTTT.

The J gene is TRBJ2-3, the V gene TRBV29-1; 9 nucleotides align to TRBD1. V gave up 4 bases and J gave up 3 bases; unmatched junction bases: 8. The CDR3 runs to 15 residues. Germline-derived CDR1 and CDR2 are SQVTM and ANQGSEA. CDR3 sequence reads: CSVVRGQGITDTQYF. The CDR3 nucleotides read TGCAGCGTTGTTAGGGGACAGGGAATAACAGATACGCAGTATTTT.

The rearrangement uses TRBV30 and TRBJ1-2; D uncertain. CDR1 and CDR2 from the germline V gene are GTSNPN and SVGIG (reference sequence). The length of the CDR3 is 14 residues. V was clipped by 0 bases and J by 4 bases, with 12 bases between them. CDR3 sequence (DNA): TGTGCCTGGAGTGTAGGCGGCGGACTCTATGGCTACACCTTC. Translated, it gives CAWSVGGGLYGYTF.

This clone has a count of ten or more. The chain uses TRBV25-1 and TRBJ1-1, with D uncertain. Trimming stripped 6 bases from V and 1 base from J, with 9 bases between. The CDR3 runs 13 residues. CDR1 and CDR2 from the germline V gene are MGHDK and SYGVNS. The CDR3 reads CASRRARNTEAFF. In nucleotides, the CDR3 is TGTGCCAGCAGGCGGGCCAGGAACACTGAAGCTTTCTTT.

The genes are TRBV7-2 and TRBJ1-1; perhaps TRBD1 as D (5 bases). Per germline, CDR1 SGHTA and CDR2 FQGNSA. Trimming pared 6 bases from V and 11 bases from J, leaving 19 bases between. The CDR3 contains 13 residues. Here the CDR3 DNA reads TGTGCCAGCAGTCTCCGAGAGGGAGGGGCTGCTTTCTTT. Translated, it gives CASSLREGGAAFF.

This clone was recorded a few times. The CDR3 nucleotides read TGCAGCGTTGAAGAGAAGAGAGGTATCGAGCAGTACTTC. As protein: CSVEEKRGIEQYF. This chain uses TRBV29-1 with TRBJ2-7; D is unresolved. V lost 0 bases, J lost 6 bases, and 12 bases lay in between. CDR1 and CDR2 from the germline V gene are SQVTM and ANQGSEA. CDR3 length equals 13 residues.

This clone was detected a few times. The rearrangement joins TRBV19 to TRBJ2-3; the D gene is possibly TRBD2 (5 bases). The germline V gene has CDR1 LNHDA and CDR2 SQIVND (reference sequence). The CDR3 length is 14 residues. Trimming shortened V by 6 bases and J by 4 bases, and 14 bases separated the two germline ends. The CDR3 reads CASRGLRDPDTQYF. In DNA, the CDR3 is TGTGCCAGTAGAGGGTTACGGGATCCAGATACGCAGTATTTT.

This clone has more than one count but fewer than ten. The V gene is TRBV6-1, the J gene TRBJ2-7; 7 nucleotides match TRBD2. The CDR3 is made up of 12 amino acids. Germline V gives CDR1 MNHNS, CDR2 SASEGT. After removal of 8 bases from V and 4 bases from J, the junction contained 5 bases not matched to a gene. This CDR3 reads CASGQGGYEQYF. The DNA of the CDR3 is TGTGCCAGCGGGCAGGGAGGGTACGAGCAGTACTTC.

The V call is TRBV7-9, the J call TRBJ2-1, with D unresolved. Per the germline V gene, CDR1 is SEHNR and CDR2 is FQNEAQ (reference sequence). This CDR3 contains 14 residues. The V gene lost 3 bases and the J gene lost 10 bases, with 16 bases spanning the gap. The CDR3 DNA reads TGTGCCAGCAGCTTGAACCAGGCTCCAAGGGAGCAGTTCTTC. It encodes CASSLNQAPREQFF. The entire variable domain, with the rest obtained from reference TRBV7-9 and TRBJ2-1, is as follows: DTGVSQNPRHKITKRGQNVTFRCDPISEHNRLYWYRQTLGQGPEFLTYFQNEAQLEKSRLLSDRFSAERPKGSFSTLEIQRTEQGDSAMYLCASSLNQAPREQFFGPGTRLTVL.

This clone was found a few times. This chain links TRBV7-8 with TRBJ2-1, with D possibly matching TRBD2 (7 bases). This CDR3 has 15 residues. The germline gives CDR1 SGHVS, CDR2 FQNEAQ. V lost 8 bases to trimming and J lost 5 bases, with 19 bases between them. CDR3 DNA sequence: TGTGCCAGCGGGAAAGGGGGGGGCCAGAACAATGAGCAGTTCTTC. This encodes CASGKGGGQNNEQFF. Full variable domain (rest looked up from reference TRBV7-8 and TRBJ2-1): GAGVSQSPRYKVAKRGQDVALRCDPISGHVSLFWYQQALGQGPEFLTYFQNEAQLDKSGLPSDRFFAERPEGSVSTLKIQRTQQEDSAVYLCASGKGGGQNNEQFFGPGTRLTVL.

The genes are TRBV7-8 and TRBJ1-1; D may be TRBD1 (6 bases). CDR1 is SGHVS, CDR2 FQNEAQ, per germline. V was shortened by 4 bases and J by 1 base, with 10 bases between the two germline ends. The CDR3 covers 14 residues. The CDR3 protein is CASSSVQGNTEAFF. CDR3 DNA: TGTGCCAGCAGCTCAGTACAGGGGAACACTGAAGCTTTCTTT.